These T cell receptor beta chains were read from a single sample in a study of cytomegalovirus exposure and HLA in healthy donors. Only in-frame clones appear in the TCRdb table, and some are missing; sequencing was by immunoSEQ multiplex PCR. The table lists roughly 100,000 clones, 63% of them singletons. The sample taken for sequencing was PBMCs. These receptor sequences come from a human donor in good health. CDR3s include the opening cysteine and the closing phenylalanine or tryptophan. D genes are given only for firm matches. Clone size appears in some rows only: once, few, many, or a class for an expanded clone.

j_gene	d_gene	abundance	v_gene	CDR3aa	CDR3nt
TRBJ2-2	NA	NA	TRBV5-1	CASSSRAGELFF	TGCGCCAGCAGCTCCAGGGCCGGGGAGCTGTTTTTT
TRBJ2-1	TRBD2	NA	TRBV5-1	CASSLTAGGYEQFF	TGCGCCAGCAGCTTAACGGCGGGAGGTTATGAGCAGTTCTTC
TRBJ2-6	TRBD2	few	TRBV4-1	CASSPWVLAGDNGANVLTF	TGCGCCAGCAGCCCCTGGGTGCTAGCGGGAGATAATGGGGCCAACGTCCTGACTTTC
TRBJ1-1	NA	once	TRBV28	CASSSNGRGTEAFF	TGTGCCAGCAGTAGCAATGGACGGGGCACTGAAGCTTTCTTT
TRBJ2-7	TRBD1	NA	TRBV19	CASSTGGEYEQYF	TGTGCCAGTAGTACAGGGGGAGAATACGAGCAGTACTTC
TRBJ1-6	NA	NA	TRBV4-1	CASSQEAVYNSPLHF	TGCGCCAGCAGCCAAGAGGCGGTCTATAATTCACCCCTCCACTTT
TRBJ2-1	TRBD2	NA	TRBV27	CASSFTRGGSNEQFF	TGTGCCAGCAGTTTTACCCGGGGCGGGAGTAATGAGCAGTTCTTC
TRBJ2-6	NA	NA	TRBV29-1	CSVGGTAGANVLTF	TGCAGCGTAGGCGGGACGGCCGGGGCCAACGTCCTGACTTTC
TRBJ2-3	NA	NA	TRBV9	CASSVVSGSTDTQYF	TGTGCCAGCAGCGTAGTTAGCGGTAGCACAGATACGCAGTATTTT
TRBJ1-5	NA	NA	TRBV21-1	CASSDIREESNQPQHF	TGTGCCAGCAGCGATATCCGGGAGGAAAGCAATCAGCCCCAGCATTTT
TRBJ2-7	NA	NA	TRBV2	CASSVQTVGRDEQYF	TGTGCCAGCAGTGTCCAGACAGTCGGGCGTGACGAGCAGTACTTC
TRBJ1-3	TRBD1	few	TRBV4-1	CASSPTGQGGNTIYF	TGCGCCAGCAGCCCGACAGGGCAGGGAGGAAACACCATATATTTT
TRBJ2-3	TRBD1	NA	TRBV6-6	CASTRDSSTDTQYF	TGTGCCAGCACCCGGGACAGTAGCACAGATACGCAGTATTTT
TRBJ2-3	TRBD2	NA	TRBV19	CASSIAGAGADTQYF	TGTGCCAGTAGTATAGCGGGAGCGGGAGCAGATACGCAGTATTTT
TRBJ2-7	NA	NA	TRBV10-2	CASSAGANSYEQYF	TGCGCCAGCAGTGCAGGCGCTAACTCCTACGAGCAGTACTTC
TRBJ2-1	NA	NA	TRBV2	CASSDLETRNEQFF	TGTGCCAGCAGTGATCTCGAGACTAGGAATGAGCAGTTCTTC
TRBJ2-5	TRBD2	NA	TRBV5-1	CASSLLASGLQETQYF	TGCGCCAGCAGCTTGTTGGCTAGCGGACTACAAGAGACCCAGTACTTC
TRBJ1-4	NA	few	TRBV10-3	CAISESTGANEKLFF	TGTGCCATCAGTGAGTCGACAGGTGCTAATGAAAAACTGTTTTTT
TRBJ2-7	TRBD2	NA	TRBV4-1	CASSQLQTQREGRGNEQYF	TGCGCCAGCAGCCAACTCCAAACGCAGCGGGAGGGCCGGGGAAACGAGCAGTACTTC
TRBJ2-7	NA	NA	TRBV11-3	CASSLGPRGEQYF	TGTGCCAGCAGCTTAGGCCCTAGGGGCGAGCAGTACTTC
TRBJ2-1	NA	few	TRBV5-1	CASSLVRTDSSEQFF	TGCGCCAGCAGCTTGGTGAGGACTGACTCTTCCGAGCAGTTCTTC
TRBJ2-1	NA	NA	TRBV5-4	CASSLTSSEEQFF	TGTGCCAGCAGCTTGACTAGCTCGGAGGAGCAGTTCTTC
TRBJ2-3	TRBD2	NA	TRBV19	CASSLTSGSTDTQYF	TGTGCCAGTAGTTTAACTAGCGGTAGCACAGATACGCAGTATTTT
TRBJ2-4	NA	NA	TRBV13	CASSLFPRDIALAKNIQYF	TGTGCCAGCAGCTTATTCCCAAGGGACATCGCTCTAGCCAAAAACATTCAGTACTTC
TRBJ2-1	TRBD2	NA	TRBV6-5	CASSYSGLAGNEQFF	TGTGCCAGCAGTTACTCAGGCCTAGCGGGGAATGAGCAGTTCTTC
TRBJ1-2	NA	NA	TRBV6-4	CASSAQTGYGYTF	TGTGCCAGCAGTGCCCAAACAGGGTATGGCTACACCTTC
TRBJ2-1	TRBD2	once	TRBV10-3	CAISEASAGVNTYNEQFF	TGTGCCATCAGTGAGGCGTCAGCGGGAGTAAACACCTACAATGAGCAGTTCTTC
TRBJ1-1	TRBD1	NA	TRBV5-4	CASKIEGAVVTEAFF	TGTGCCAGCAAGATTGAGGGGGCGGTGGTCACTGAAGCTTTCTTT